The 32 T cell receptor beta chains presented below share a single source sample, sequenced in a study of T cell changes during pregnancy in multiple sclerosis. The protocol was immunoSEQ multiplex PCR, while the TCRdb copy is restricted to in-frame clones and leaves out a portion. The table records tens of thousands of clones, roughly 93% of them present only once. This specimen consisted of peripheral blood, obtained in the third trimester of pregnancy. Source of these receptors: a female donor with multiple sclerosis, enrolled in a pregnancy study.

The rearrangement links TRBV6-6 to TRBJ1-6, with TRBD1 as a possible D gene (5 bases). V shed 2 bases and J shed 10 bases, with 15 bases lying between them. The CDR3 consists of 15 residues. Germline V gives CDR1 MNHNY, CDR2 SVGAGI (reference sequence). CDR3 in amino acids: CASSYGGSLRSPLHF. The CDR3 nucleotides are TGTGCCAGCAGTTACGGGGGGAGCCTCCGGTCACCCCTCCACTTT.

The chain employs TRBV5-1 and TRBJ2-5, with a possible D match to TRBD2 (6 bases). Deletions cut 7 bases from V and 1 base from J, with 11 bases between. Germline V gene lookup returns CDR1 SGHRS and CDR2 YFSETQ. CDR3 length: 13 amino acids. CDR3 DNA sequence: TGCGCCAGCTGGGGGGATAGCCAAGAGACCCAGTACTTC. Its protein product is CASWGDSQETQYF.

The gene calls are TRBV18 and TRBJ2-1, with D maybe TRBD1 (6 bases). Germline lookup yields CDR1 KGHSH and CDR2 LQKENI. This CDR3 has 13 amino acids. The V gene lost 2 bases and the J gene lost 8 bases, with 10 bases spanning the gap. The chain's CDR3 is CASSPGTLDEQFF. The CDR3 coding sequence is TGTGCCAGCTCACCAGGGACACTCGATGAGCAGTTCTTC.

This chain links TRBV28 with TRBJ2-5; TRBD1 might be the D (6 bases). Trimming cost V 8 bases and J 2 bases, with 24 bases left between them. The CDR3 consists of 17 residues. CDR1 and CDR2 (germline): MDHEN, SYDVKM. CDR3 loop: CASGQGRGGYIQETQYF. DNA of the CDR3: TGTGCCAGCGGCCAGGGGAGAGGAGGATACATACAAGAGACCCAGTACTTC.

V usage is TRBV7-9 and J usage is TRBJ1-2, with 8 nucleotides matching TRBD1. J gave up 4 bases and V 5 bases, and 9 bases lay outside the gene matches. The CDR3 sequence is 15 residues long. Germline V gene lookup returns CDR1 SEHNR and CDR2 FQNEAQ (reference sequence). The CDR3 sequence is CASSLNRGAFYGYTF. Written as DNA, the CDR3 is TGTGCCAGCAGCCTAAACAGGGGGGCATTCTATGGCTACACCTTC.

This clone was recorded a few times. The chain links TRBV19 to TRBJ1-2; 7 positions agree with TRBD1. Germline V gene sequence: CDR1 LNHDA, CDR2 SQIVND (reference sequence). The CDR3 is 14 amino acids. V lost 5 bases, J lost 5 bases, and 8 bases stayed unmatched. The CDR3 protein is CASSARDSLYGYTF. DNA for the CDR3: TGTGCCAGTAGTGCCCGGGACAGTCTTTATGGCTACACCTTC.

DNA for the CDR3: TGTGCCAGCAGCTTAACACGCGGGGCACTAGCGGCAGATACGCAGTATTTT. Protein sequence: CASSLTRGALAADTQYF. This chain uses TRBV7-3 with TRBJ2-3; 8 bases align to TRBD2. The V gene's germline CDR1 is SGHTA and CDR2 FQGTGA. This CDR3 contains 17 residues. V lost 0 bases, J lost 4 bases, and 9 bases stayed unmatched.

This clone was found a few times. This chain joins TRBV11-2 and TRBJ1-1; D is uncertain. The CDR3 runs to 14 residues. V dropped 1 base and J dropped 0 bases, with 6 bases sitting between them. Germline V gives CDR1 SGHAT, CDR2 FQNNGV. CDR3 nucleotide sequence: TGTGCCAGCAGCTTAGGACTCATGAACACTGAAGCTTTCTTT. Amino acids: CASSLGLMNTEAFF.

The chain recombines TRBV7-3 with TRBJ2-6, with a weak D call TRBD1 (6 bases). Between the trimmed V and J ends, which lost 5 bases and 4 bases, there was a span of 18 bases. This CDR3 is built from 17 residues. From germline, CDR1 is SGHTA and CDR2 FQGTGA. The CDR3 DNA reads as TGTGCCAGCAGCGCCCAGGGGTTCGGGTTCGGGGCCAACGTCCTGACTTTC. Translation gives CASSAQGFGFGANVLTF.

A single count supports this clone. The gene calls are TRBV28 and TRBJ2-2; weak D call: TRBD2 (6 bases). V was trimmed by 6 bases and J by 0 bases, leaving 17 bases between them. This CDR3 has 17 amino acids. The germline V gene encodes CDR1 MDHEN and CDR2 SYDVKM. The CDR3 coding sequence is TGTGCCAGCAGAGAAAGCCCGGGGGACGCGAACACCGGGGAGCTGTTTTTT. Protein sequence: CASRESPGDANTGELFF. Drawing the rest from reference TRBV28 and TRBJ2-2, the complete variable domain is DVKVTQSSRYLVKRTGEKVFLECVQDMDHENMFWYRQDPGLGLRLIYFSYDVKMKEKGDIPEGYSVSREKKERFSLILESASTNQTSMYLCASRESPGDANTGELFFGEGSRLTVL.

The V and J genes are TRBV5-1 and TRBJ2-1; D remains ambiguous. Trimming left V 0 bases short and J 2 bases short, with 3 bases between. Germline V lookup: CDR1 SGHRS, CDR2 YFSETQ. This CDR3 has 13 amino acids. The CDR3 loop is CASSLDTYNEQFF. The CDR3 DNA sequence: TGCGCCAGCAGCTTGGACACCTACAATGAGCAGTTCTTC.

V is TRBV27 and J is TRBJ1-2; 10 nucleotides line up with TRBD1. Trimming removed 6 bases from V and 7 bases from J; junction bases left unmatched: 17. Germline loops: CDR1 MNHEY, CDR2 SMNVEV (reference sequence). The length of the CDR3 is 17 residues. The CDR3 region has the DNA TGTGCCAGCAGCCCCCTGACAGGGGGCGCAGGTCCTACTGGCTACACCTTC. This codes for CASSPLTGGAGPTGYTF.

The chain employs TRBV27 and TRBJ1-5; unclear D gene. V was pared by 0 bases and J by 0 bases, with 3 bases between. CDR1 and CDR2 from the germline V gene are MNHEY and SMNVEV (reference sequence). The CDR3 runs 14 residues. CDR3 sequence: CASSLSYSNQPQHF. The CDR3 DNA follows: TGTGCCAGCAGTTTATCATATAGCAATCAGCCCCAGCATTTT.

The rearrangement uses TRBV10-2 and TRBJ1-1, with 10 bases matching TRBD1. V shed 4 bases, J shed 11 bases, and the junction held 7 bases outside the gene matches. CDR3 length equals 13 residues. Germline V gene sequence: CDR1 WSHSY, CDR2 SAAADI. The CDR3 region is CASSGTGGFEAFF. The CDR3 nucleotides read TGCGCCAGCAGTGGGACAGGGGGGTTTGAGGCTTTCTTT.

The chain joins TRBV5-1 to TRBJ2-2; 11 bases are shared with TRBD1. CDR3 size: 15 residues. The V and J ends lost 0 bases and 5 bases, in that order; junction bases with no gene match: 0. Germline values: CDR1 SGHRS, CDR2 YFSETQ. CDR3 amino acids: CASSLGDRGTGELFF. Written as DNA, the CDR3 is TGCGCCAGCAGCTTGGGGGACAGGGGGACCGGGGAGCTGTTTTTT.

The chain combines TRBV5-4 with TRBJ2-2; D perhaps matches TRBD2 (6 bases). V lost 3 bases and J 4 bases, leaving 16 bases between the germline ends. The CDR3 is 16 amino acids. Germline-derived CDR1 and CDR2 are SGHNT and YYREEE (reference sequence). CDR3 sequence: CASSSSTRRVTGELFF. The CDR3 nucleotides are TGTGCCAGCAGCTCGTCGACTAGGCGGGTCACCGGGGAGCTGTTTTTT.

Written as DNA, the CDR3 is TGTGCCAGCAGTGAGGGGACAGGGGTCAATGAGCAGTTCTTC. Translating it yields CASSEGTGVNEQFF. The V and J genes are TRBV6-1 and TRBJ2-1; 10 nucleotides align to TRBD1. Germline V lookup: CDR1 MNHNS, CDR2 SASEGT. This CDR3 comprises 14 residues. With 3 bases clipped from V and 6 bases from J, the junction kept 2 bases outside the gene matches.

J is TRBJ1-4 and V is TRBV5-1, with D possibly matching TRBD1 (6 bases). Between the trimmed V and J ends, which lost 4 bases and 4 bases, there was a span of 11 bases. The V gene's germline CDR1 is SGHRS and CDR2 YFSETQ. The CDR3 has 14 residues. The CDR3: CASSQGISNEKLFF. The CDR3 DNA follows: TGCGCCAGCAGCCAGGGGATAAGTAATGAAAAACTGTTTTTT. The full variable domain, its missing parts supplied by reference TRBV5-1 and TRBJ1-4, is KAGVTQTPRYLIKTRGQQVTLSCSPISGHRSVSWYQQTPGQGLQFLFEYFSETQRNKGNFPGRFSGRQFSNSRSEMNVSTLELGDSALYLCASSQGISNEKLFFGSGTQLSVL.

The CDR3 nucleotides read TGTGCCAGCAGTGAGTCAGGGGTCGGAAATCAGCCCCAGCATTTT. It specifies CASSESGVGNQPQHF. This sequence joins TRBV6-1 and TRBJ1-5; D possibly corresponds to TRBD1 (6 bases). Trimming removed 3 bases from V and 4 bases from J, with 13 bases in between. Germline assignment: CDR1 MNHNS and CDR2 SASEGT. This CDR3 has 15 amino acids.

The gene calls are TRBV2 and TRBJ1-5; maybe TRBD1 (5 bases). The CDR3 runs to 13 residues. V was pared by 6 bases and J by 11 bases, with 17 bases between. Germline assignment: CDR1 SNHLY and CDR2 FYNNEI. CDR3 sequence reads: CASRFLGEESQHF. The CDR3 nucleotides read TGTGCCAGCAGGTTTTTGGGGGAGGAGTCCCAGCATTTT.

This clone was detected once. The CDR3 reads CAIRGTSGTDTQYF. CDR3 in DNA: TGTGCCATCAGGGGGACTAGCGGTACAGATACGCAGTATTTT. This sequence joins TRBV10-3 and TRBJ2-3; 11 nucleotides line up with TRBD2. CDR3 length: 14 residues. The V gene end was trimmed by 6 bases and the J gene end by 3 bases; junction bases not matched to a gene: 2. Per germline, CDR1 ENHRY and CDR2 SYGVKD.

The CDR3 DNA follows: TGTGCCAGCAGTTTAGCAACTATGAACACTGAAGCTTTCTTT. Amino acids: CASSLATMNTEAFF. V is TRBV28 and J is TRBJ1-1; no firm D call. The CDR3 length is 14 residues. V was pared by 2 bases and J by 0 bases, with 7 bases between. Germline V gene sequence: CDR1 MDHEN, CDR2 SYDVKM. Drawing the rest from reference TRBV28 and TRBJ1-1, the complete variable domain is DVKVTQSSRYLVKRTGEKVFLECVQDMDHENMFWYRQDPGLGLRLIYFSYDVKMKEKGDIPEGYSVSREKKERFSLILESASTNQTSMYLCASSLATMNTEAFFGQGTRLTVV.

On this clone itself: This sample also contains other DNA sequences that code for the same CDR3. The gene calls are TRBV30 and TRBJ1-1, with no clear D. Per the germline V gene, CDR1 is GTSNPN and CDR2 is SVGIG (reference sequence). The germline V and J ends were trimmed by 0 bases and 1 base, with 6 bases remaining between them. The CDR3 consists of 13 residues. This CDR3 is CAWSVEGNTEAFF. The CDR3 DNA reads as TGTGCCTGGAGTGTAGAGGGGAACACTGAAGCTTTCTTT.

The chain employs TRBV9 and TRBJ2-7, with D possibly TRBD2 on 6 matching bases. Per germline, CDR1 SGDLS and CDR2 YYNGEE. There are 15 residues in the CDR3. Between the trimmed V and J ends, which lost 2 bases and 1 base, there was a span of 13 bases. CDR3 DNA sequence: TGTGCCAGCAGCGTGGGAGGTGGAGGGTCCTACGAGCAGTACTTC. It is translated as CASSVGGGGSYEQYF. Using reference TRBV9 and TRBJ2-7 for the parts outside the CDR3, the full variable domain is DSGVTQTPKHLITATGQRVTLRCSPRSGDLSVYWYQQSLDQGLQFLIQYYNGEERAKGNILERFSAQQFPDLHSELNLSSLELGDSALYFCASSVGGGGSYEQYFGPGTRLTVT.

The chain recombines TRBV9 with TRBJ2-1; the D gene is possibly TRBD2 (7 bases). The CDR3 has 19 amino acids. V was cut by 0 bases and J by 0 bases, with 19 bases left in between. The germline V gene has CDR1 SGDLS and CDR2 YYNGEE. The DNA for the CDR3 is TGTGCCAGCAGCGTAGGGGAAGGGGGGAGGGGGTTCTCCTACAATGAGCAGTTCTTC. Translation gives CASSVGEGGRGFSYNEQFF.

The rearrangement links TRBV6-5 to TRBJ1-2; 7 nucleotides line up with TRBD1. CDR1 is MNHEY, CDR2 SVGAGI, per germline. V gave up 2 bases and J gave up 7 bases; unmatched junction bases: 10. The length of the CDR3 is 15 residues. As DNA, the CDR3 is TGTGCCAGCAGTTACGGCTCCGACAGGGTGGGTGGCTACACCTTC. This encodes CASSYGSDRVGGYTF.

The chain uses TRBV5-5 and TRBJ2-3; TRBD2 aligns across 15 bases. The length of the CDR3 is 17 residues. With V trimmed by 4 bases and J by 6 bases, 9 bases remained unmatched. Germline V gene lookup returns CDR1 SGHKS and CDR2 YYEKEE (reference sequence). The CDR3 spells CASSRTSGGVTHDTQYF. DNA of the CDR3: TGTGCCAGCAGCCGGACTAGCGGGGGGGTTACCCATGATACGCAGTATTTT.

The chain uses TRBV5-1 and TRBJ2-7; D is unresolved. Germline CDR1 reads SGHRS; CDR2 reads YFSETQ. CDR3 length equals 14 residues. V was pared by 0 bases and J by 6 bases, with 13 bases between. CDR3: CASSLGSIPLEQYF. The CDR3 nucleotides are TGCGCCAGCAGCTTGGGGTCTATCCCTCTCGAGCAGTACTTC.

V and J are TRBV5-1 and TRBJ1-4; D not resolved. Between the trimmed V and J ends, which lost 1 base and 8 bases, there was a span of 12 bases. CDR1 and CDR2 (germline): SGHRS, YFSETQ. The CDR3 runs 14 residues. In DNA form, the CDR3 reads TGCGCCAGCAGCTTGTTTGAGGGTGTGGAAAAACTGTTTTTT. Protein sequence: CASSLFEGVEKLFF.

The chain combines TRBV18 with TRBJ1-6; D ambiguous. V lost 3 bases and J lost 6, with 15 bases in between. This CDR3 contains 16 residues. Germline-derived CDR1 and CDR2 are KGHSH and LQKENI. The CDR3 DNA sequence: TGTGCCAGCTCACCTCGGCTGCCAGACACTAATTCACCCCTCCACTTT. Its protein product is CASSPRLPDTNSPLHF.

V usage is TRBV19 and J usage is TRBJ1-3, with D perhaps matching TRBD1 (5 bases). CDR3 length: 15 amino acids. Germline CDR1 is LNHDA and CDR2 is SQIVND (reference sequence). V lost 2 bases, J lost 2 bases, and 10 bases lay in between. The CDR3 loop is CASSIHDSAGNTIYF. In DNA form, the CDR3 reads TGTGCCAGTAGTATACACGACAGCGCTGGAAACACCATATATTTT.

The rearrangement uses TRBV6-6 and TRBJ1-2, with no clear D. The germline V gene has CDR1 MNHNY and CDR2 SVGAGI (reference sequence). The V gene lost 4 bases and the J gene lost 4 bases, with 7 bases spanning the gap. The CDR3 runs to 12 residues. The CDR3 DNA sequence: TGTGCCAGCAGTTCCGTGAGCTATGGCTACACCTTC. It is translated as CASSSVSYGYTF.